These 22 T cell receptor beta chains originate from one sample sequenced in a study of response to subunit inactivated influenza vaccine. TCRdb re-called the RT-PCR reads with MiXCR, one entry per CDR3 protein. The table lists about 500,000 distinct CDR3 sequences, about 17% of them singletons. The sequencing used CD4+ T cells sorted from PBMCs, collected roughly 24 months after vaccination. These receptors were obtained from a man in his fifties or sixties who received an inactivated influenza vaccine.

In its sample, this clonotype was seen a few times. The CDR3 protein is CASSFQGRPNEQFF. CDR3 DNA sequence: TGTGCCAGCAGTTTCCAGGGGCGCCCCAATGAGCAGTTCTTC. The chain couples TRBV28 to TRBJ2-1; weak D call: TRBD1 (6 bases). The CDR3 totals 14 residues. Germline CDR1 reads MDHEN; CDR2 reads SYDVKM. Trimming left V 3 bases short and J 6 bases short, with 12 bases between.

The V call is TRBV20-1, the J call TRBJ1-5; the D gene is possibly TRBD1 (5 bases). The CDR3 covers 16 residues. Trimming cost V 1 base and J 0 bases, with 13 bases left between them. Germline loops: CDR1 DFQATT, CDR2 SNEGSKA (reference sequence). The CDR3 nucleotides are TGCAGTGCTAGAGTTTTGGGGCAGTATAGCAATCAGCCCCAGCATTTT. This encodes CSARVLGQYSNQPQHF.

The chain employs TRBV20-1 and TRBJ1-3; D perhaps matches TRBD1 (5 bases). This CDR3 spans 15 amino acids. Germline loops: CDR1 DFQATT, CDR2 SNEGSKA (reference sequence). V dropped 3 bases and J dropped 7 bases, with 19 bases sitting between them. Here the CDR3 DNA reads TGCAGTGCTAGTACTGGCGTATCCGGGGGGAACACCATATATTTT. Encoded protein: CSASTGVSGGNTIYF.

CDR3 protein: CASSQDQGSVYEQYF. The CDR3 DNA sequence: TGCGCCAGCAGCCAAGATCAGGGGTCGGTCTACGAGCAGTACTTC. The J gene is TRBJ2-7, the V gene TRBV4-1; D is perhaps TRBD1 (6 bases). The CDR3 is 15 residues long. The germline CDR1 and CDR2 sequences are MGHRA and YSYEKL. Trimming shortened V by 0 bases and J by 3 bases, and 12 bases separated the two germline ends.

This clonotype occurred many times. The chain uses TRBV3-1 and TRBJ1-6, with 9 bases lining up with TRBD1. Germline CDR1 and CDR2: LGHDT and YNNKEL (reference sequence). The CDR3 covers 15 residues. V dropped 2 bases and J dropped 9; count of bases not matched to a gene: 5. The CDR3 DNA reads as TGTGCCAGCAGCCAACCGGGACAGGGTCGTTCACCCCTCCACTTT. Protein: CASSQPGQGRSPLHF.

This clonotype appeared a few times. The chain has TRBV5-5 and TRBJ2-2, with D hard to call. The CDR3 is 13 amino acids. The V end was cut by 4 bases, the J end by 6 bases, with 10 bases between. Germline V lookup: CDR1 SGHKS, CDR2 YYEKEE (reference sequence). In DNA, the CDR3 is TGTGCCAGCAGCAGGATGAGTCCCGGGGAGCTGTTTTTT. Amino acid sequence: CASSRMSPGELFF.

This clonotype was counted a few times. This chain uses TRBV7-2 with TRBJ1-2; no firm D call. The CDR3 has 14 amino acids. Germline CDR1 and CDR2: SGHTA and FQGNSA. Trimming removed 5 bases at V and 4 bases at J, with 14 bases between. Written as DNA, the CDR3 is TGTGCCAGCAGCCCGACCCGGGTGGGCTATGGCTACACCTTC. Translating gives CASSPTRVGYGYTF.

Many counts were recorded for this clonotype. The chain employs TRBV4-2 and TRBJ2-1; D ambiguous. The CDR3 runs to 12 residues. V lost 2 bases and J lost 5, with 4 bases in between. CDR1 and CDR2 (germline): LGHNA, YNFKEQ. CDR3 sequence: CASSQYNNEQFF. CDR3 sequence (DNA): TGTGCCAGCAGCCAATACAACAATGAGCAGTTCTTC.

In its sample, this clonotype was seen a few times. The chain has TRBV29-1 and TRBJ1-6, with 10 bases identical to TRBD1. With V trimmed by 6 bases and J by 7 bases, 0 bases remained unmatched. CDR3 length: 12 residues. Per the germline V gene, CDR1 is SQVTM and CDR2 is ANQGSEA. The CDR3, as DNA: TGCAGCGTGGGACAGGGGAATTCACCCCTCCACTTT. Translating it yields CSVGQGNSPLHF. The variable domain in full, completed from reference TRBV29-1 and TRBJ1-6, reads SAVISQKPSRDICQRGTSLTIQCQVDSQVTMMFWYRQQPGQSLTLIATANQGSEATYESGFVIDKFPISRPNLTFSTLTVSNMSPEDSSIYLCSVGQGNSPLHFGNGTRLTVT.

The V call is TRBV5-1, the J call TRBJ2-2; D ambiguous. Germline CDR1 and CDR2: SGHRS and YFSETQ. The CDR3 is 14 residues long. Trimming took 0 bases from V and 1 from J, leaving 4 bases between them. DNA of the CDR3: TGCGCCAGCAGCTTGGAACAGAACACCGGGGAGCTGTTTTTT. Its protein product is CASSLEQNTGELFF. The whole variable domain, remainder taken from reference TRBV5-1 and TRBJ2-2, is KAGVTQTPRYLIKTRGQQVTLSCSPISGHRSVSWYQQTPGQGLQFLFEYFSETQRNKGNFPGRFSGRQFSNSRSEMNVSTLELGDSALYLCASSLEQNTGELFFGEGSRLTVL.

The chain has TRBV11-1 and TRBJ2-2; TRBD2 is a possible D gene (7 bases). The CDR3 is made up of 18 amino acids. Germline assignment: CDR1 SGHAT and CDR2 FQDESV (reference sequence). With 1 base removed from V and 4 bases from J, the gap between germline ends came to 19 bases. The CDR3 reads CASSLVPPWGGGTGELFF. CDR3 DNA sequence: TGTGCCAGCAGCTTAGTCCCTCCGTGGGGGGGCGGCACCGGGGAGCTGTTTTTT. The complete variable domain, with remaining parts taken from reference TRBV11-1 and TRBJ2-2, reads EAEVAQSPRYKITEKSQAVAFWCDPISGHATLYWYRQILGQGPELLVQFQDESVVDDSQLPKDRFSAERLKGVDSTLKIQPAELGDSAMYLCASSLVPPWGGGTGELFFGEGSRLTVL.

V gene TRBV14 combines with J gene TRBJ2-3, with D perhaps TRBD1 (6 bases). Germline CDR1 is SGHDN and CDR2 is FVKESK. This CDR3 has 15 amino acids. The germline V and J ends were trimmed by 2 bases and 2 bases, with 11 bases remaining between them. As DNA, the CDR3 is TGTGCCAGCAGCCAATCGACAGGATTCACAGATACGCAGTATTTT. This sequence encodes CASSQSTGFTDTQYF.

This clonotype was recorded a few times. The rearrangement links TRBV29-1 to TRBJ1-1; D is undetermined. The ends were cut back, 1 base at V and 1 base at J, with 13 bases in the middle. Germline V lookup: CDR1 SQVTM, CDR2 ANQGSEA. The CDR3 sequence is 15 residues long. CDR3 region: CSVEGAGVGNTEAFF. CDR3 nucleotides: TGCAGCGTTGAAGGTGCGGGCGTGGGGAACACTGAAGCTTTCTTT.

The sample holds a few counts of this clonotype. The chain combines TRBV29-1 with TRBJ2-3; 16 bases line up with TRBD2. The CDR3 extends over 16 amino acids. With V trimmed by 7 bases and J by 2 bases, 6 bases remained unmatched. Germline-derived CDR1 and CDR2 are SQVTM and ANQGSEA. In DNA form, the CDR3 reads TGCAGCGACTCGGGACTAGCGGGAGGGTTCACAGATACGCAGTATTTT. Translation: CSDSGLAGGFTDTQYF.

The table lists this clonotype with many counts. The CDR3 here is CASNFVTGTSFIEQFF. The CDR3 nucleotides read TGTGCCAGCAATTTCGTAACCGGGACTAGTTTCATTGAGCAGTTCTTC. The chain has TRBV6-2 or TRBV6-3 and TRBJ2-1; TRBD2 matches at 8 bases. V lost 7 bases and J lost 9; bases outside the gene matches: 17. The length of the CDR3 is 16 residues. Per the germline V gene, CDR1 is MNHEY and CDR2 is SVGEGT.

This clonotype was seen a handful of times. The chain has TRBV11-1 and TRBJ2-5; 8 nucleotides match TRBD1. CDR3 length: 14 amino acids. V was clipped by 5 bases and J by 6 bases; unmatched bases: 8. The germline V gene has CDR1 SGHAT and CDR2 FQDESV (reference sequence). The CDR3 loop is CASSPVDRGQTQYF. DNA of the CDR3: TGTGCCAGCAGCCCTGTTGACAGGGGACAGACCCAGTACTTC.

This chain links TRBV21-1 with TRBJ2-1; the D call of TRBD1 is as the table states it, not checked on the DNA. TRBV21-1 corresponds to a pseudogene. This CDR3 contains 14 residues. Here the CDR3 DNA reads TGTGCCAGCAAGGGGACAGGGGGCTCGAATGAGCAGTTCTTC. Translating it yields CASKGTGGSNEQFF.

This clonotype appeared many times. The CDR3 bases are TGTGCCAGCAGTTTACGGGAAAACAATGAGCAGTTCTTC. As protein: CASSLRENNEQFF. V gene TRBV12-3 or TRBV12-4 combines with J gene TRBJ2-1; tentatively, D is TRBD2 (5 bases). This CDR3 comprises 13 residues. With 2 bases removed from V and 5 bases from J, the gap between germline ends came to 7 bases.

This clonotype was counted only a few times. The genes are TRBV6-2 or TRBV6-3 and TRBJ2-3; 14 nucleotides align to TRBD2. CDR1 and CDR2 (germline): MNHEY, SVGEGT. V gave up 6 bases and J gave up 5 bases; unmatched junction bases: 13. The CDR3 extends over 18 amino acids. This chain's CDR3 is CASSRRTGTSGSGDTQYF. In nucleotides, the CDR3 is TGTGCCAGCAGCCGTCGTACCGGGACTAGCGGGAGTGGAGATACGCAGTATTTT.

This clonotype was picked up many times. CDR3 protein: CAISEGDRGDEQFF. For the CDR3, the DNA is TGTGCCATCAGTGAGGGGGACAGGGGCGATGAGCAGTTCTTC. The V and J genes are TRBV10-3 and TRBJ2-1; 10 bases are a match to TRBD1. The CDR3 extends over 14 amino acids. V shed 2 bases and J 8 bases; nucleotides not matched to a gene: 3. The germline V gene encodes CDR1 ENHRY and CDR2 SYGVKD.

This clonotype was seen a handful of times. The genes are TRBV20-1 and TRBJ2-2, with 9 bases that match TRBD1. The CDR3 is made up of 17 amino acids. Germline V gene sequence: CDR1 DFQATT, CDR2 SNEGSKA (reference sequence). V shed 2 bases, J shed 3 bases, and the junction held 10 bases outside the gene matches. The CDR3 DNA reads TGCAGTGCTAGAAGGTCCCTCGGGACAGGGTACACCGGGGAGCTGTTTTTT. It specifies CSARRSLGTGYTGELFF.

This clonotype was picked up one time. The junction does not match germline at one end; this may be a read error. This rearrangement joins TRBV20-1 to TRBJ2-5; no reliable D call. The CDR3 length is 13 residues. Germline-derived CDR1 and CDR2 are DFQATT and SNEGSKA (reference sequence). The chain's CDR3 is CSARDGSTETRYF. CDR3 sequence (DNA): TGCAGTGCTAGAGATGGGTCTACGGAGACCCGGTACTTC.